The rows below give T cell receptor beta chains drawn from one sample of a study of blood T cell repertoires in COVID-19. Libraries were prepared by immunoSEQ multiplex PCR; TCRdb keeps only in-frame clonotypes and omits some of them. Among 200,000 to 300,000 clones listed, over 75% were seen once. The specimen was peripheral blood. These receptors came from a woman in her forties or fifties with acute or convalescent COVID-19. The CDR3 runs from the conserved cysteine through the conserved F or W. D genes are given only for firm matches. Not all rows give a size; the values are once, few, many and, for expanded clones, a class.

TRBD2,TRBJ2-1,TRBV4-2,-,CASSPHEGLAVNNEQFF,TGTGCCAGCAGCCCCCATGAGGGACTAGCGGTCAACAATGAGCAGTTCTTC
TRBD2,TRBJ2-7,TRBV7-9,-,CASSLSGTSPDEQYF,TGTGCCAGCAGCTTAAGTGGGACTAGCCCTGACGAGCAGTACTTC
-,TRBJ1-1,TRBV2,-,CASSTMRVNTEAFF,TGTGCCAGCAGCACCATGAGGGTGAACACTGAAGCTTTCTTT
-,TRBJ1-3,TRBV19,-,CASSISWLNSGNTIYF,TGTGCCAGTAGTATAAGTTGGCTCAACTCTGGAAACACCATATATTTT
TRBD1,TRBJ2-7,TRBV29-1,once,CSVYQGQGIEQYF,TGCAGCGTATACCAGGGACAGGGGATCGAGCAGTACTTC
TRBD1,TRBJ1-1,TRBV4-3,-,CASSQGRDRGTEAFF,TGCGCCAGCAGCCAAGGGCGAGACAGGGGAACTGAAGCTTTCTTT
-,TRBJ1-6,TRBV19,-,CASKSPPSALHF,TGTGCCAGTAAAAGCCCGCCATCGGCCCTCCACTTT
TRBD1,TRBJ1-2,TRBV30,-,CACPDRDYGYTF,TGTGCCTGCCCTGACAGGGACTATGGCTACACCTTC
TRBD1,TRBJ1-1,TRBV5-1,-,CASSGQGGGTEAFF,TGCGCCAGCAGCGGACAGGGAGGTGGCACTGAAGCTTTCTTT
TRBD1,TRBJ2-3,TRBV5-1,-,CASSLTGGADTQYF,TGCGCCAGCAGCTTGACAGGGGGCGCAGATACGCAGTATTTT
-,TRBJ2-2,TRBV27,-,CASSFWRSGELFF,TGTGCCAGCAGTTTTTGGCGGTCCGGGGAGCTGTTTTTT
-,TRBJ1-4,TRBV7-9,-,CASSTRNSIRRTNEKLFF,TGTGCCAGCAGCACCCGGAATTCGATTAGGAGAACTAATGAAAAACTGTTTTTT